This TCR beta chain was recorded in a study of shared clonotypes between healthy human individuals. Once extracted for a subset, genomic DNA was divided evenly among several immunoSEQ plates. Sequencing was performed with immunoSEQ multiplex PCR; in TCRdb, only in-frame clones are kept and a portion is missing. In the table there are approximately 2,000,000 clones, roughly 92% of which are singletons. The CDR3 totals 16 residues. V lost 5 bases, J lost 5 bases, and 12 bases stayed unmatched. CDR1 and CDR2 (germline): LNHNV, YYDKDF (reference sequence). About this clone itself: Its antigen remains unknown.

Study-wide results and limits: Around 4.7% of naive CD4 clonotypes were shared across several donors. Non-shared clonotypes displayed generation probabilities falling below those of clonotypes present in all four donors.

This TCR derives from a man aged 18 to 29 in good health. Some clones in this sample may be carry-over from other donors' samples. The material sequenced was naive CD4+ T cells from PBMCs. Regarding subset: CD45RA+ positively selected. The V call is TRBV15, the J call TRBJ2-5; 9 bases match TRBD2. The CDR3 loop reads CATSGKLAGARETQYF. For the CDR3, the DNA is TGTGCCACCAGCGGAAAGTTAGCGGGAGCACGGGAGACCCAGTACTTC.